One sample yielded the 26 T cell receptor beta chains listed below, sequenced in a study of OX40 agonist ivuxolimab in advanced cancers. The data were produced by immunoSEQ multiplex PCR, yet TCRdb's version contains in-frame clones alone and is incomplete. In the table there are over 65,000 clones, 65% to 90% of which are singletons. The sequencing used CD4+ or CD8+ T cells sorted from blood, collected in a trial of the OX40 agonist ivuxolimab. These receptors were collected from an adult with an advanced solid tumor such as melanoma, head and neck, liver or kidney cancer.

As concerns this clone: Its ends do not fully match the called genes, so a read error is possible. The chain couples TRBV6-6 to TRBJ1-3, with no clear D. Germline loops: CDR1 MNHNY, CDR2 SVGAGI (reference sequence). CDR3 length: 12 residues. CDR3: CASSYSRNTIYF. The DNA of the CDR3 is TGTGCCAGCAGTTACTCTCGAAACACCATATATTTT.

V gene TRBV7-6 combines with J gene TRBJ2-7; the match to TRBD1 covers 10 bases. The CDR3 is 14 residues long. Germline CDR1 SGHVS, CDR2 FNYEAQ. V trimming: 5 bases; J trimming: 4 bases; junction bases outside the gene matches: 5. The CDR3 nucleotides read TGTGCCAGCAGCCTTGACAGGGGGCTGTACGAGCAGTACTTC. Its translation: CASSLDRGLYEQYF. Complete variable domain (other parts from reference TRBV7-6 and TRBJ2-7): GAGVSQSPRYKVTKRGQDVALRCDPISGHVSLYWYRQALGQGPEFLTYFNYEAQQDKSGLPNDRFSAERPEGSISTLTIQRTEQRDSAMYRCASSLDRGLYEQYFGPGTRLTVT.

The V and J genes are TRBV5-4 and TRBJ1-5; TRBD1 matches at 8 bases. Germline lookup yields CDR1 SGHNT and CDR2 YYREEE (reference sequence). The length of the CDR3 is 16 residues. The V segment lost 4 bases and the J segment 0 bases; nucleotides outside the gene matches: 6. CDR3 sequence (DNA): TGTGCCAGCAGCCAAGAGGACAGGGCTAGCAATCAGCCCCAGCATTTT. It encodes CASSQEDRASNQPQHF. The full variable domain, with the rest looked up from reference TRBV5-4 and TRBJ1-5, is ETGVTQSPTHLIKTRGQQVTLRCSSQSGHNTVSWYQQALGQGPQFIFQYYREEENGRGNFPPRFSGLQFPNYSSELNVNALELDDSALYLCASSQEDRASNQPQHFGDGTRLSIL.

This sequence joins TRBV4-2 and TRBJ1-2; D ambiguous. The V gene lost 3 bases and the J gene lost 2 bases, with 10 bases spanning the gap. The V gene's germline CDR1 is LGHNA and CDR2 YNFKEQ. This CDR3 has 14 amino acids. The CDR3 reads CASSQVGGNYGYTF. CDR3 sequence (DNA): TGTGCCAGCAGCCAGGTGGGAGGGAACTATGGCTACACCTTC.

This rearrangement joins TRBV13 to TRBJ2-1; weak D call: TRBD2 (6 bases). V lost 4 bases to trimming and J lost 8 bases, with 21 bases between them. The CDR3 loop spans 16 amino acids. The V gene's germline CDR1 is PRHDT and CDR2 FYEKMQ (reference sequence). Here the CDR3 reads CASSSPYRGAIHEQFF. The CDR3 bases are TGTGCCAGCAGCTCCCCCTATCGCGGGGCCATTCATGAGCAGTTCTTC.

The J gene is TRBJ1-4, the V gene TRBV5-4; D is unclear. Trimming pared 7 bases from V and 0 bases from J, leaving 10 bases between. The CDR3 totals 14 residues. Germline CDR1 SGHNT, CDR2 YYREEE (reference sequence). The CDR3 protein is CASAYGTTNEKLFF. For the CDR3, the DNA is TGTGCCAGCGCCTACGGGACAACTAATGAAAAACTGTTTTTT.

J is TRBJ2-3 and V is TRBV9; D possibly matches TRBD1 or TRBD2 (5 bases each). This CDR3 comprises 13 residues. Trimming cost V 4 bases and J 1 base, with 7 bases left between them. Germline lookup yields CDR1 SGDLS and CDR2 YYNGEE. The chain's CDR3 is CASSPGRTDTQYF. CDR3 DNA: TGTGCCAGCAGCCCGGGGCGCACAGATACGCAGTATTTT.

The CDR3: CASSPRTSGSYEQYF. Written as DNA, the CDR3 is TGCGCCAGCAGCCCGCGGACTAGCGGATCCTACGAGCAGTACTTC. This chain joins TRBV5-1 and TRBJ2-7; 10 bases agree with TRBD2. This CDR3 is built from 15 residues. V lost 4 bases to trimming and J lost 1 base; unmatched junction nucleotides: 5. The germline CDR1 and CDR2 sequences are SGHRS and YFSETQ.

The CDR3 here is CASSLERLNTGELFF. In DNA form, the CDR3 reads TGTGCCAGCAGTTTAGAGCGTCTTAACACCGGGGAGCTGTTTTTT. The rearrangement links TRBV28 to TRBJ2-2; D is undetermined. The CDR3 consists of 15 residues. The V gene's germline CDR1 is MDHEN and CDR2 SYDVKM. Between the trimmed V and J ends, which lost 2 bases and 2 bases, there was a span of 9 bases.

CDR3 sequence: CASSFGGTIGYGELFF. Here the CDR3 DNA reads TGTGCCAGCAGTTTCGGGGGGACGATCGGATACGGGGAGCTGTTTTTT. This sequence joins TRBV28 and TRBJ2-2; 7 positions agree with TRBD2. After removal of 3 bases from V and 7 bases from J, the junction contained 11 bases not matched to a gene. The CDR3 consists of 16 residues. Germline V gives CDR1 MDHEN, CDR2 SYDVKM.

V is TRBV11-1 and J is TRBJ2-4, with TRBD1 identical over 8 bases. Per germline, CDR1 SGHAT and CDR2 FQDESV (reference sequence). V dropped 5 bases and J dropped 8; count of bases not matched to a gene: 5. The CDR3 extends over 13 amino acids. In DNA, the CDR3 is TGTGCCAGCAGCGTGGACAGGGATTACATTCAGTACTTC. It is translated as CASSVDRDYIQYF.

The chain carries TRBV7-9 and TRBJ1-1; D is unclear. V was shortened by 4 bases and J by 11 bases, with 11 bases between the two germline ends. The CDR3 loop spans 11 amino acids. Germline V gene sequence: CDR1 SEHNR, CDR2 FQNEAQ (reference sequence). In nucleotides, the CDR3 is TGTGCCAGCAGCTCCGGGATAGGCGCTTTCTTT. It translates to CASSSGIGAFF. Full variable domain (outside the CDR3, taken from reference TRBV7-9 and TRBJ1-1): DTGVSQNPRHKITKRGQNVTFRCDPISEHNRLYWYRQTLGQGPEFLTYFQNEAQLEKSRLLSDRFSAERPKGSFSTLEIQRTEQGDSAMYLCASSSGIGAFFGQGTRLTVV.

The CDR3 loop is CASTTGQGRQPQHF. CDR3 coding DNA: TGTGCCAGCACTACGGGACAGGGGCGGCAGCCCCAGCATTTT. The chain joins TRBV2 to TRBJ1-5; the match to TRBD1 covers 10 bases. The V segment lost 7 bases and the J segment 7 bases; nucleotides outside the gene matches: 7. This CDR3 has 14 residues. Germline lookup yields CDR1 SNHLY and CDR2 FYNNEI.

This rearrangement joins TRBV5-6 to TRBJ1-5; D is possibly TRBD1 (5 bases). V was cut by 1 base and J by 5 bases, with 10 bases left in between. The CDR3 spans 14 residues. Per germline, CDR1 SGHDT and CDR2 YYEEEE. CDR3 sequence reads: CASSLRTRDQPQHF. The DNA for the CDR3 is TGTGCCAGCAGCTTGCGGACACGGGATCAGCCCCAGCATTTT.

This chain links TRBV2 with TRBJ1-2, with TRBD1 matching over 10 bases. V was pared by 6 bases and J by 8 bases, with 15 bases of the junction left unmatched. This CDR3 is 16 amino acids long. The V gene's germline CDR1 is SNHLY and CDR2 FYNNEI. Here the CDR3 DNA reads TGTGCCAGCAGCACGGGACAGGGGACGGGGCCGTTGGGCTACACCTTC. This codes for CASSTGQGTGPLGYTF.

The genes are TRBV5-1 and TRBJ1-2; 7 nucleotides agree with TRBD1. The J segment lost 7 bases and the V segment lost 3 bases, leaving 9 bases of the junction unmatched. The CDR3 is 14 amino acids. Germline values: CDR1 SGHRS, CDR2 YFSETQ. CDR3 in amino acids: CASSSGTAGGGYTF. The CDR3 coding sequence is TGCGCCAGCAGCTCCGGGACAGCCGGGGGTGGCTACACCTTC.

The rearrangement links TRBV6-4 to TRBJ2-3, with 7 positions matching TRBD1. This CDR3 is built from 14 residues. The V gene's germline CDR1 is MRHNA and CDR2 SNTAGT. V lost 5 bases, J lost 2 bases, and 4 bases stayed unmatched. CDR3 in amino acids: CASSKRGLTDTQYF. CDR3 coding DNA: TGTGCCAGCAGTAAAAGGGGGCTCACAGATACGCAGTATTTT.

The rearrangement uses TRBV7-9 and TRBJ1-1; TRBD1 matches at 8 bases. This CDR3 has 15 residues. J gave up 4 bases and V 5 bases, and 9 bases lay outside the gene matches. CDR1 and CDR2 from the germline V gene are SEHNR and FQNEAQ (reference sequence). Here the CDR3 DNA reads TGTGCCAGCAGCACGGGACAGGTGGAAGGCACTGAAGCTTTCTTT. The encoded protein is CASSTGQVEGTEAFF.

As regards this clone: The junction differs from germline at one of its ends, possibly a read error. This same CDR3 is encoded by further DNA sequences in the sample. The V gene is TRBV2, the J gene TRBJ2-2; possibly TRBD2 for D (5 bases). CDR1 is SNHLY, CDR2 FYNNEI, per germline. CDR3 length: 11 residues. As DNA, the CDR3 is TGTGCCAGCATGGGCACCGGGGAGCTATTTTTT. Its protein product is CASMGTGELFF.

This chain connects TRBV7-9 to TRBJ1-6; no clear D gene. Trimming stripped 6 bases from V and 3 bases from J, with 15 bases between. CDR1 is SEHNR, CDR2 FQNEAQ, per germline (reference sequence). This CDR3 is 16 amino acids long. The CDR3, as DNA: TGTGCCAGCAGTTCATTAGGGTCGGTCTATAATTCACCCCTCCACTTT. Translating gives CASSSLGSVYNSPLHF.

J is TRBJ1-2 and V is TRBV14; no clear D gene. Trimming pared 2 bases from V and 7 bases from J, leaving 11 bases between. The CDR3 is 13 residues long. Germline V lookup: CDR1 SGHDN, CDR2 FVKESK. The chain's CDR3 is CASSQSLLRGYTF. In DNA form, the CDR3 reads TGTGCCAGCAGCCAAAGTTTGTTGCGTGGCTACACCTTC.

The chain joins TRBV10-2 to TRBJ1-1; D call uncertain. Germline V CDR1 and CDR2: WSHSY, SAAADI. V dropped 8 bases and J dropped 1 base, with 20 bases sitting between them. The CDR3 consists of 16 residues. The CDR3 nucleotides read TGCGCCAGCCGGAGGAGGGAGATGGAGGGGAACACTGAAGCTTTCTTT. Translated: CASRRREMEGNTEAFF.

The rearrangement joins TRBV27 to TRBJ1-6, with unresolved D. This CDR3 has 12 residues. From germline, CDR1 is MNHEY and CDR2 SMNVEV (reference sequence). V lost 6 bases and J 8 bases, leaving 8 bases between the germline ends. The CDR3 protein is CASRKHHSPLHF. DNA for the CDR3: TGTGCCAGCAGAAAACATCATTCACCCCTCCACTTT.

In regard to this clone: Other DNA sequences in the same sample also yield this CDR3. This chain connects TRBV28 to TRBJ2-2; D not resolved. The CDR3 runs 13 residues. The germline V and J ends were trimmed by 1 base and 5 bases, with 5 bases remaining between them. Germline V lookup: CDR1 MDHEN, CDR2 SYDVKM. CDR3 in DNA: TGTGCCAGCAGTTTATATGCAACCGGGGAGCTGTTTTTT. Protein sequence: CASSLYATGELFF.

The V and J genes are TRBV10-1 and TRBJ1-1; possible D gene TRBD1, 5 bases. V gave up 2 bases and J gave up 1 base, with 14 bases separating them. CDR1 and CDR2 from the germline V gene are WNHNN and SYGVQD (reference sequence). The CDR3 is 16 amino acids. CDR3 nucleotide sequence: TGCGCCAGCAGTGAGACAGGACGTCTATCGAACACTGAAGCTTTCTTT. Translating it yields CASSETGRLSNTEAFF.

This sequence joins TRBV7-8 and TRBJ2-5; D might be TRBD1 (5 bases). V was cut by 4 bases and J by 1 base, with 13 bases left in between. From germline, CDR1 is SGHVS and CDR2 FQNEAQ. The CDR3 is 15 residues long. DNA for the CDR3: TGTGCCAGCAGCTCCAGTGGGGCTAGCCAAGAGACCCAGTACTTC. It translates to CASSSSGASQETQYF.